The following is a TCR beta chain sequence with its context. Its target is unknown. TCRdb redid the calling of the 5' RACE reads with MiXCR, one entry per CDR3 protein. This table holds approximately 11,000 distinct CDR3 sequences, 9.5% to 13% found once. The time point here: sample taken at primary tumor resection. Samples came from around 70 TRACERx patients with untreated early-stage lung cancer. No cells were sorted before sequencing. The whole RNA sequenced was extracted from tumor, nontumor lung or frozen PBMC. This record comes from a study of spatial heterogeneity in lung cancer. Study observations and caveats: The authors estimated that 5.5% to 7% of tumor T cells were covered for alpha chains and roughly 14% for beta chains. Expanded intratumoral alpha and beta TCR counts tracked tumor mutation counts. Expanded TCRs that were ubiquitous or regional had counts tracking ubiquitous and regional nonsynonymous mutations, respectively.

This CDR3 comprises 13 residues. The V gene's germline CDR1 is DFQATT and CDR2 SNEGSKA (reference sequence). V was clipped by 1 base and J by 0 bases, with 6 bases between them. Sequencing used lung tumor tissue, obtained at surgery. The TCR sequence derives from a female donor with early-stage non-small cell lung cancer. The V call is TRBV20-1, the J call TRBJ1-1; D not certain. The CDR3 bases are TGCAGTGCTAGAGTCAGGCTGAACACTGAAGCTTTCTTT. Translated: CSARVRLNTEAFF.